Listed below are T cell receptor beta chains from one sample, sequenced in a study of blood T cell repertoires in COVID-19. Repertoires were generated with immunoSEQ multiplex PCR, while TCRdb's copy carries only in-frame clones and drops some. The sample holds 330,000 or so clones, 80% to 90% seen once. The sample taken for sequencing was PBMCs or T cells enriched from blood (not recorded which). The source of these receptors is a man aged 35-49 years in a cohort exposed to, infected with or recovered from COVID-19 (not recorded which). Each CDR3 is given with its conserved first and last residue. Each record gives: clone size, J gene, D gene, V gene, CDR3 protein, CDR3 DNA. A D gene is named only where the DNA matches it firmly. Rows may omit the clone size; those that give it use once, few, many or a size class.

- | TRBJ2-4 | TRBD2 | TRBV7-3 | CASSLTSGTSGRGIQYF | TGTGCCAGCAGCTTAACGAGCGGGACTAGCGGGAGAGGCATTCAGTACTTC
- | TRBJ1-2 | TRBD1 | TRBV28 | CASSSGQGLDYGYTF | TGTGCCAGCAGTTCCGGACAGGGACTCGACTATGGCTACACCTTC
- | TRBJ1-3 | - | TRBV6-5 | CASSYGTTGNTIYF | TGTGCCAGCAGTTACGGGACAACTGGAAACACCATATATTTT
once | TRBJ1-4 | - | TRBV5-4 | CASGHSTQNNEKLFF | TGTGCCAGCGGTCATTCAACACAGAATAATGAAAAACTGTTTTTT
- | TRBJ2-3 | TRBD1 | TRBV18 | CASSPLKGAGDTQYF | TGTGCCAGCTCACCACTGAAGGGGGCCGGAGATACGCAGTATTTT
few | TRBJ2-1 | - | TRBV7-3 | CASSLPPGGEQFF | TGTGCCAGCAGCTTACCACCCGGGGGTGAGCAGTTCTTC
- | TRBJ2-6 | - | TRBV20-1 | CSASRQTPGANVLTF | TGCAGTGCTAGTCGACAGACACCTGGGGCCAACGTCCTGACTTTC
once | TRBJ2-3 | - | TRBV30 | CAWAGADTQYF | TGTGCCTGGGCAGGGGCAGATACGCAGTATTTT
few | TRBJ2-5 | TRBD1 | TRBV12-5 | CASGLGTVQETQYF | TGTGCTAGTGGTCTCGGGACAGTTCAAGAGACCCAGTACTTC
- | TRBJ1-3 | TRBD1 | TRBV6-5 | CASSVTGDGNTIYF | TGTGCCAGCAGCGTGACAGGGGATGGAAACACCATATATTTT
- | TRBJ2-7 | TRBD1 | TRBV28 | CASSSPGQGAYEQYF | TGTGCCAGCAGTTCACCGGGACAGGGGGCCTACGAGCAGTACTTC
- | TRBJ1-6 | TRBD1 | TRBV2 | CASRGQGNNSPLHF | TGTGCCAGCAGGGGACAGGGAAATAATTCACCCCTCCACTTT
- | TRBJ1-4 | - | TRBV20-1 | CSASLGGREKLFF | TGCAGTGCTAGTCTGGGGGGGCGTGAAAAACTGTTTTTT
- | TRBJ2-3 | - | TRBV29-1 | CSVEDDNTDTQYF | TGCAGCGTTGAAGATGACAACACAGATACGCAGTATTTT
once | TRBJ2-5 | - | TRBV29-1 | CSVGNIQETQYF | TGCAGCGTTGGAAACATCCAAGAGACCCAGTACTTC
- | TRBJ2-1 | TRBD2 | TRBV4-1 | CASSQVWVSGSVGEQFF | TGCGCCAGCAGCCAAGTCTGGGTTAGCGGGAGCGTTGGTGAGCAGTTCTTC
once | TRBJ2-7 | - | TRBV4-1 | CASSRASAEAVEQYF | TGCGCCAGCAGCCGGGCCTCCGCGGAGGCGGTCGAGCAGTACTTC
- | TRBJ1-5 | - | TRBV19 | CASSMDRDTYQPQHF | TGTGCCAGTAGTATGGACCGGGACACCTATCAGCCCCAGCATTTT
once | TRBJ2-7 | - | TRBV6-1 | CASSEVGEGGEQYF | TGTGCCAGCAGTGAAGTAGGGGAAGGGGGAGAGCAGTACTTC
- | TRBJ2-1 | TRBD1 | TRBV18 | CASSPPGQGRNEQFF | TGTGCCAGCTCACCGCCGGGACAGGGGAGGAATGAGCAGTTCTTC
- | TRBJ1-2 | - | TRBV10-3 | CAISESEGRPYGYTF | TGTGCCATCAGTGAGTCAGAGGGAAGACCCTATGGCTACACCTTC
few | TRBJ2-1 | TRBD2 | TRBV9 | CASSSGLAAPNEQFF | TGTGCCAGCAGCTCGGGACTAGCGGCCCCCAATGAGCAGTTCTTC
- | TRBJ2-5 | - | TRBV5-1 | CASSLESVRETQYF | TGCGCCAGCAGCTTGGAGAGCGTCAGAGAGACCCAGTACTTC
- | TRBJ2-1 | TRBD2 | TRBV6-4 | CASSGSSGYEQFF | TGTGCCAGCAGTGGTTCTAGCGGCTATGAGCAGTTCTTC
- | TRBJ1-6 | - | TRBV2 | CASREDGGNSPLHF | TGTGCCAGCAGGGAAGACGGGGGGAATTCACCCCTCCACTTT
- | TRBJ1-6 | - | TRBV11-2 | CASSFLTVGSPLHF | TGTGCCAGCAGCTTCCTGACAGTCGGTTCACCCCTCCACTTT
- | TRBJ2-5 | TRBD1 | TRBV19 | CASSLGIRQGPETQYF | TGTGCCAGTAGTCTGGGTATCCGACAGGGTCCAGAGACCCAGTACTTC
- | TRBJ1-1 | - | TRBV3-1/TRBV3-2 | CASSQASSVNTEAFF | TGTGCCAGCAGCCAAGCGTCTTCGGTGAACACTGAAGCTTTCTTT
- | TRBJ1-5 | TRBD1 | TRBV28 | CASSPGRQGARRNQPQHF | TGTGCCAGCAGTCCGGGAAGACAGGGGGCGCGGCGCAATCAGCCCCAGCATTTT
- | TRBJ1-1 | - | TRBV7-9 | CASIRQANTEAFF | TGTGCCAGCATCAGACAGGCGAACACTGAAGCTTTCTTT
- | TRBJ1-5 | TRBD1 | TRBV5-1 | CASSLGTGTDQPQHF | TGCGCCAGCAGCTTGGGGACAGGGACCGATCAGCCCCAGCATTTT
- | TRBJ2-7 | - | TRBV19 | CASRLQGTHEQYF | TGTGCCAGTAGACTCCAGGGTACTCACGAGCAGTACTTC
- | TRBJ2-5 | TRBD2 | TRBV9 | CASSVGGGRALETQYF | TGTGCCAGCAGCGTAGGGGGCGGGAGGGCCCTGGAGACCCAGTACTTC
once | TRBJ2-1 | TRBD2 | TRBV28 | CASSSGTSGRAHNEQFF | TGTGCCAGCAGTTCGGGGACTAGCGGGAGGGCCCACAATGAGCAGTTCTTC
- | TRBJ1-1 | - | TRBV18 | CASSTTVNTEAFF | TGTGCCAGCTCGACGACAGTGAACACTGAAGCTTTCTTT
few | TRBJ2-2 | - | TRBV3-1/TRBV3-2 | CASSHYWRPSGELFF | TGTGCCAGCAGCCACTATTGGAGGCCATCCGGGGAGCTGTTTTTT
- | TRBJ2-7 | TRBD1 | TRBV2 | CASKPDRGLPYEQYF | TGTGCCAGCAAACCCGACAGGGGGCTTCCCTACGAGCAGTACTTC
many | TRBJ2-7 | TRBD2 | TRBV30 | CAWKVPSGEIYEQYF | TGTGCCTGGAAGGTCCCTAGCGGCGAAATCTACGAGCAGTACTTC
- | TRBJ1-6 | TRBD1 | TRBV6-5 | CASTQGAVDSPLHF | TGTGCCAGCACCCAGGGGGCCGTCGATTCACCCCTCCACTTT
- | TRBJ1-5 | - | TRBV6-2/TRBV6-3 | CASSYPGNQPQHF | TGTGCCAGCAGTTACCCGGGGAATCAGCCCCAGCATTTT
- | TRBJ1-5 | - | TRBV19 | CASSIGQQGSQPQHF | TGTGCCAGTAGTATAGGGCAACAGGGTTCCCAGCCCCAGCATTTT
few | TRBJ1-3 | TRBD1 | TRBV19 | CASSQQGRKGNTIYF | TGTGCCAGTAGTCAACAGGGGCGGAAAGGAAACACCATATATTTT
few | TRBJ2-7 | - | TRBV6-1 | CASSELASDRWTRTYEQYF | TGTGCCAGCAGTGAACTCGCTAGCGATCGCTGGACAAGAACCTACGAGCAGTACTTC
- | TRBJ2-5 | - | TRBV2 | CASSEGTQGSRETQYF | TGTGCCAGCAGTGAAGGGACGCAGGGGTCAAGAGAGACCCAGTACTTC
few | TRBJ2-7 | - | TRBV6-5 | CASISGQLAYEQYF | TGTGCCAGCATCTCTGGACAGCTAGCCTACGAGCAGTACTTC
- | TRBJ2-3 | TRBD2 | TRBV9 | CASSSRRLAGEQYF | TGTGCCAGCAGCTCCAGAAGACTAGCGGGAGAACAGTATTTT
- | TRBJ2-7 | - | TRBV27 | CASSWRMAGDEQYF | TGTGCCAGCAGTTGGAGGATGGCAGGGGACGAGCAGTACTTC
- | TRBJ1-6 | - | TRBV5-1 | CASSYGEGRGYGSPLHF | TGCGCCAGCAGCTACGGGGAGGGCAGGGGATACGGATCACCCCTCCACTTT
- | TRBJ1-2 | TRBD1 | TRBV5-1 | CASSLRTGNYGYTF | TGCGCCAGCAGCTTGAGGACAGGGAACTATGGCTACACCTTC
- | TRBJ2-1 | - | TRBV15 | CATSRQDWQSGEQFF | TGTGCCACCAGCAGACAAGACTGGCAAAGCGGTGAGCAGTTCTTC
- | TRBJ1-5 | TRBD1 | TRBV4-2 | CASSPNDRDGQPQHF | TGTGCCAGCAGCCCGAATGACAGGGACGGTCAGCCCCAGCATTTT
- | TRBJ2-1 | TRBD2 | TRBV7-6 | CASSLGGSEQFF | TGTGCCAGCAGCTTAGGCGGGAGCGAGCAGTTCTTC
once | TRBJ1-1 | TRBD1 | TRBV2 | CASREDRYTEAFF | TGTGCCAGCAGGGAGGACAGGTACACTGAAGCTTTCTTT
- | TRBJ2-7 | TRBD1 | TRBV6-5 | CASKQTGAIAYEQYF | TGTGCCAGCAAACAGACAGGGGCTATAGCCTACGAGCAGTACTTC
- | TRBJ1-5 | - | TRBV6-5 | CASSPGRGNQPQHF | TGTGCCAGCAGCCCCGGGAGGGGCAATCAGCCCCAGCATTTT
once | TRBJ1-5 | TRBD1 | TRBV7-9 | CASSSGQRNQPQHF | TGTGCCAGCAGCTCGGGACAGCGCAATCAGCCCCAGCATTTT
- | TRBJ1-5 | - | TRBV19 | CASSEGPQPQHF | TGTGCCAGTAGTGAGGGCCCTCAGCCCCAGCATTTT
many | TRBJ2-7 | TRBD2 | TRBV16 | CASSQPSGSEQYF | TGTGCCAGCAGCCAACCTAGCGGGAGCGAGCAGTACTTC